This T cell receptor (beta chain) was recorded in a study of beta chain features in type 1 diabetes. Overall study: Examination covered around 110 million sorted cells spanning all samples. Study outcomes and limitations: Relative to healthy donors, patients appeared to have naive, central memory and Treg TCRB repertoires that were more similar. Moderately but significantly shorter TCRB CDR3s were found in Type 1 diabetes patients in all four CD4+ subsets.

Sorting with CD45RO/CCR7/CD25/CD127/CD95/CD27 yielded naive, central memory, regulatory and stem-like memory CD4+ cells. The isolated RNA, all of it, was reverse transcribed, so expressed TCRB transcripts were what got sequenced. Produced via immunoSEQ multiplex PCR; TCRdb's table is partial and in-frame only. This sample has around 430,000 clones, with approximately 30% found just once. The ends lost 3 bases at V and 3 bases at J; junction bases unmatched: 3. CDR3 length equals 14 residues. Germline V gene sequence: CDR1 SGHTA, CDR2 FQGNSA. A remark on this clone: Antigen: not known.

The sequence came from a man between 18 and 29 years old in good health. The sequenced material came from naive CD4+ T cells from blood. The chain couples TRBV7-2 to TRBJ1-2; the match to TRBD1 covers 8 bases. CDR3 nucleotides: TGTGCCAGCAGCTTTACAGGGGGTGACTATGGCTACACCTTC. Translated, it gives CASSFTGGDYGYTF.